The present TCR beta chain was sequenced within a study of blood T cell repertoires in COVID-19 (dated by TCRdb to 2018 to 2020). The study in broad terms: Collaborator samples came from the United States, Italy and Spain and covered acute and convalescent phases of COVID-19. The material from the prospective study consisted of cDNA or gDNA derived from T cells, B-cell-depleted T cells, or PBMCs. Subjects who had been exposed to COVID-19, were actively infected with it, or had recovered from it provided the deeply sampled blood TCRbeta repertoires that made up the dataset. The repertoires were made available in a free public database intended to serve as a resource for research on the immune response to SARS-CoV-2. The samples were drawn from the first 160 participants of the ongoing ImmuneRACE study and from about 1,200 subjects provided by 6 global collaborators. The sample metadata nearly always contained a de-identified subject ID, COVID-19 status, age in years and sex. Where available, HLA class I and class II types were taken from metadata supplied by the sample provider and were not determined by assay-based typing. Study-wide findings and limitations: The amount of clinical and demographic metadata varied by source and participant and was provided uncurated.

The immunoSEQ Assay, a bias-controlled multiplex PCR, was used to amplify TCRbeta CDR3 regions from genomic DNA. In the authors' own workflow: The number of nucleated cells in each sample was estimated by amplification of reference gene primers within the assay. Sequence reads were collapsed and filtered to measure the absolute abundance of every unique TCRbeta CDR3 rearrangement. Productive Simpson clonality was computed per sample as the square root of Simpson's diversity index over productive rearrangements. TCRdb limited this immuneACCESS table to in-frame rearrangements with V and J called. A share of clones is missing; checked studies link under half to unresolved V genes, and the rest is unexplained. Clone size and the V and J calls come from that table; the DNA yielded D and trimming. The sample contains about 200,000 clones, around 90% of them found a single time. Around 0.84% of the sample lies in the top ten.

Trimming costs V 0 bases and J 9 bases, and their ends lie 15 bases apart. The CDR3 holds 15 amino acids from the cysteine to the phenylalanine. Kept here is only the CDR3 DNA, which spans 45 bases and is read in frame from base 1. Based on the germline V gene (reference sequence), the CDR1 and CDR2 sequences are WNHNN and SYGVQD. Concerning this clone: Its binding antigen is unknown. Per-base quality was not reported, and no clone a single base away is much larger than it.

At one collaborating source in Seattle, patients were enrolled during active infection and were followed longitudinally through the course of disease. The collaborating institutions used their own protocols to collect whole blood in K2EDTA tubes. For TCRbeta analysis, collaborators shipped samples in one of three forms: frozen whole blood, isolated PBMCs, or DNA extracted from either of those sample types. The sequencing sample was made of peripheral blood. This TCR was sampled from a man aged 60 to 75 with COVID-19, enrolled during active disease. The chain couples TRBV10-1 to TRBJ2-1; D gene: possibly TRBD1, on 6 matching bases. The sequenced DNA is TGCGCCAGCAGTGAGTCGGGGGCCGGCGTTGGTGAGCAGTTCTTC. Translated, it gives CASSESGAGVGEQFF.